This TCR beta chain was documented in a study of blood T cell repertoires in COVID-19. Germline lookup yields CDR1 MDHEN and CDR2 SYDVKM. The CDR3 is 14 residues long. V gave up 6 bases and J gave up 2 bases, with 14 bases separating them. TCRdb keeps only in-frame clones here, not all; method: immunoSEQ multiplex PCR. This table has around 220,000 clones, approximately 84% appearing once. Sequencing was performed on peripheral blood. This receptor was identified in a woman aged 80 or over with COVID-19, enrolled during active disease. The chain uses TRBV28 and TRBJ2-7, with D possibly TRBD2 on 5 matching bases. The CDR3 loop reads CASRTHGETYEQYF. CDR3 coding DNA: TGTGCCAGCAGGACTCACGGGGAAACCTACGAGCAGTACTTC. The full variable domain, completed using reference TRBV28 and TRBJ2-7, is DVKVTQSSRYLVKRTGEKVFLECVQDMDHENMFWYRQDPGLGLRLIYFSYDVKMKEKGDIPEGYSVSREKKERFSLILESASTNQTSMYLCASRTHGETYEQYFGPGTRLTVT.